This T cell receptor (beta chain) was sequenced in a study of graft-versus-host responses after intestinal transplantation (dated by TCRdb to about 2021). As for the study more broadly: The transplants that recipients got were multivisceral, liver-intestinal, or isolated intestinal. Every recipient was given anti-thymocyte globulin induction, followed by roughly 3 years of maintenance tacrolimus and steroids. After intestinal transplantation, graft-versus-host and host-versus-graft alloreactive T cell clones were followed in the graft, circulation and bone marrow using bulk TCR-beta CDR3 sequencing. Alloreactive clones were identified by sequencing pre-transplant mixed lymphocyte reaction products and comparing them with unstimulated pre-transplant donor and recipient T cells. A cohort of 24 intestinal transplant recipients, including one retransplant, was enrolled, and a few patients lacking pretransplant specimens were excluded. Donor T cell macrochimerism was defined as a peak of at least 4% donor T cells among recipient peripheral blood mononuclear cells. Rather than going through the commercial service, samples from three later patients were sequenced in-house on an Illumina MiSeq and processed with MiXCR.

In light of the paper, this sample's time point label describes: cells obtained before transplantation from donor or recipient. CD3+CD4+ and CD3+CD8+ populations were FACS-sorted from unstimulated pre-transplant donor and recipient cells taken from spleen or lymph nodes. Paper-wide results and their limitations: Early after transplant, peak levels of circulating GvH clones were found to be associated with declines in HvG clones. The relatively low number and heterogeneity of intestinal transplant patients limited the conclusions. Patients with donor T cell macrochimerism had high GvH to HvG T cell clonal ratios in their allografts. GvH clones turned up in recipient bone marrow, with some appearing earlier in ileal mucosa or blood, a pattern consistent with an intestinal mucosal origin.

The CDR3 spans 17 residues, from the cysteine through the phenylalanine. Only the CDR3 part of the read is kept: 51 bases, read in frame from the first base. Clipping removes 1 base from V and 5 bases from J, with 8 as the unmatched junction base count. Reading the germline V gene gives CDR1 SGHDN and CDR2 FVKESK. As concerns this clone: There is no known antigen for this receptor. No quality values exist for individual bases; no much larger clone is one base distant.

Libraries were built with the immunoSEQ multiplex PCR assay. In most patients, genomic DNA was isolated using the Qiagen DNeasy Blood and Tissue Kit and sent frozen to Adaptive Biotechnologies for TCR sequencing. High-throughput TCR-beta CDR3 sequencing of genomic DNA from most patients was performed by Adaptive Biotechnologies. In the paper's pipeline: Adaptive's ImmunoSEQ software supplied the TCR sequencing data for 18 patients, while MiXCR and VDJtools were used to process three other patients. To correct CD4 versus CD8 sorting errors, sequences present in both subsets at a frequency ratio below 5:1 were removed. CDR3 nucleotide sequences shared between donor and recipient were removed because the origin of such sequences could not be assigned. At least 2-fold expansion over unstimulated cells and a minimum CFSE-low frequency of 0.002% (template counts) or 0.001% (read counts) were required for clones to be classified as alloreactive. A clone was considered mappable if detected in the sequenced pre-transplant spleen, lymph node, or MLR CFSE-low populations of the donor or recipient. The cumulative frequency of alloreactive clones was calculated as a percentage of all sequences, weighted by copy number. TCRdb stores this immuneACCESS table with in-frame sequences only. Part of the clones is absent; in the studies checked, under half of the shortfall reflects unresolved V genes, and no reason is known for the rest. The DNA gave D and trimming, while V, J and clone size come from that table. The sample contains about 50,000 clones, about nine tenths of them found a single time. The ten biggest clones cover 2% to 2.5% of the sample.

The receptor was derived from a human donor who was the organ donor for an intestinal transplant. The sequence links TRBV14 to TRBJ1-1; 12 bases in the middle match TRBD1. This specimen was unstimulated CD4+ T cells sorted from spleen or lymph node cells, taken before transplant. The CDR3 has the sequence CASSQVPGQGARTEAFF. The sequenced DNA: TGTGCCAGCAGCCAAGTCCCGGGACAGGGGGCTAGGACTGAAGCTTTCTTT.